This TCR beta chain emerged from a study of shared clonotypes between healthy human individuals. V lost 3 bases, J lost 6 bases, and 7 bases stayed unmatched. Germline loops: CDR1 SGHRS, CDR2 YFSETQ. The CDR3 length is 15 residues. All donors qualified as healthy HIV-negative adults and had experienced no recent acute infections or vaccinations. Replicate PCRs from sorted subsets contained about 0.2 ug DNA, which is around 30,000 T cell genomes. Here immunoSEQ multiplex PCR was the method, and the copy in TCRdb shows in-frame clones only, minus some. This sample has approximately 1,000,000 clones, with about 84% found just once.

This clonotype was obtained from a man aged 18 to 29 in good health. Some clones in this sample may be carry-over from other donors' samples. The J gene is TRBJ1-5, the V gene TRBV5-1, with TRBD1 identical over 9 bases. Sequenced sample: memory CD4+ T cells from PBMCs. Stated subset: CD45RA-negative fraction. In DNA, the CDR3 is TGCGCCAGCAGCTCGGGACAGGGAGCGGGTCAGCCCCAGCATTTT. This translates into CASSSGQGAGQPQHF.